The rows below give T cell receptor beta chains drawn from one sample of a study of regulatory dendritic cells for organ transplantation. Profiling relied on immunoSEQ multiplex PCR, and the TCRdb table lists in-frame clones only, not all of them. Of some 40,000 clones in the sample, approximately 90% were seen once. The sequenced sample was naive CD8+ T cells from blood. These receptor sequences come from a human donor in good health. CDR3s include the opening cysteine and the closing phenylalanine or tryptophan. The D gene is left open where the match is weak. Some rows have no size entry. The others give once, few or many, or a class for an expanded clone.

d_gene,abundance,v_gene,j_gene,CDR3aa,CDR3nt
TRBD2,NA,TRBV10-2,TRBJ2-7,CASSTGTTAYEQYF,TGCGCCAGCAGCACCGGGACTACCGCCTACGAGCAGTACTTC
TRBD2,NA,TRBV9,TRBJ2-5,CASSIQGGQETQYF,TGTGCCAGCAGCATTCAGGGAGGGCAAGAGACCCAGTACTTC
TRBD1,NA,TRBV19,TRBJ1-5,CASRPSGGGNQPQHF,TGTGCCAGTAGGCCCTCAGGGGGCGGCAATCAGCCCCAGCATTTT
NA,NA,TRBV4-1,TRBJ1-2,CASSQRVGGRAWGGYTF,TGCGCCAGCAGCCAGAGAGTTGGGGGACGGGCCTGGGGTGGCTACACCTTC
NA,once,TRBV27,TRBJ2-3,CASSLWAETADTQYF,TGTGCCAGCAGTTTATGGGCGGAAACCGCAGATACGCAGTATTTT
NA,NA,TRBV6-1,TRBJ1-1,CASKVATEAFF,TGTGCCAGCAAGGTTGCCACTGAAGCTTTCTTT
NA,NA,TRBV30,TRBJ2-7,CAWSVFGLGLYEQYF,TGTGCCTGGAGTGTATTCGGTCTTGGGCTCTACGAGCAGTACTTC
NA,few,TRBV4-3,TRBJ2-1,CASSVAGSSYNEQFF,TGCGCCAGCAGCGTTGCGGGGAGCTCCTACAATGAGCAGTTCTTC
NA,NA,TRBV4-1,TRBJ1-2,CASSQDRARGYTF,TGCGCCAGCAGCCAAGATCGAGCCAGGGGCTACACCTTC
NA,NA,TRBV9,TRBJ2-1,CASSVASLYEQFF,TGTGCCAGCAGCGTAGCTAGCTTGTATGAGCAGTTCTTC
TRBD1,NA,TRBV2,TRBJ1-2,CATDEGAIGYTF,TGTGCCACGGATGAGGGGGCAATTGGCTACACCTTC
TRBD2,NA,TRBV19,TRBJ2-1,CASSIRSGPHNEQFF,TGTGCCAGTAGTATTCGTAGCGGGCCCCACAATGAGCAGTTCTTC
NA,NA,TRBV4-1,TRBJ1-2,CASSQPYDGRVGYTF,TGCGCCAGCAGCCAACCTTACGATGGCAGGGTTGGCTACACCTTC
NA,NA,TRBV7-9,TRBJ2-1,CASSLAGTEQFF,TGTGCCAGCAGCTTAGCAGGGACCGAGCAGTTCTTC
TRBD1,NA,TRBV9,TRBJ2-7,CASSVAPGQHYEQYF,TGTGCCAGCAGCGTAGCTCCGGGACAGCACTACGAGCAGTACTTC
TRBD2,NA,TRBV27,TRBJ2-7,CASSLGLAGVKYEQYF,TGTGCCAGCAGTCTCGGACTAGCGGGAGTTAAATACGAGCAGTACTTC
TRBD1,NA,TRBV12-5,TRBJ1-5,CASGWDRGRLQDQPQHF,TGTGCTAGTGGTTGGGACAGGGGGCGCCTTCAAGATCAGCCCCAGCATTTT
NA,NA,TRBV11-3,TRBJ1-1,CASSGRHGTEAFF,TGTGCCAGCAGCGGAAGACATGGAACTGAAGCTTTCTTT
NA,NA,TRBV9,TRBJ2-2,CASSVPRQDANTGELFF,TGTGCCAGCAGCGTTCCCAGACAAGACGCGAACACCGGGGAGCTGTTTTTT
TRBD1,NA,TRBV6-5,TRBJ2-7,CASSYQGAVSYEQYF,TGTGCCAGCAGTTACCAGGGGGCGGTATCCTACGAGCAGTACTTC